Given below is one TCR beta chain in context. Its specificity is not known. The data stem from a study of cytomegalovirus exposure and HLA in healthy donors. The PCR used 60 Vbeta and 13 Jbeta primers. Generated by immunoSEQ multiplex PCR, the TCRdb table keeps only in-frame clones and is missing some. The table lists roughly 120,000 clones, approximately 83% of them singletons, with approximately 2.7% in the top ten. Study-wide results and limits: In a later analysis, CMV-associated beta chains were mostly HLA-associated, it appeared. Cytomegalovirus association was assigned to approximately 160 TCR beta chains. TCR beta chains associated with HLA were, in a later analysis, more clonally expanded than equally common others.

CDR3 size: 15 residues. CDR1 is SGHAT, CDR2 FQNNGV, per germline. V was clipped by 1 base and J by 9 bases, with 16 bases between them. The sample consisted of PBMCs. This TCR came from a woman aged 18-29 years in good health and CMV-seronegative. The chain couples TRBV11-2 to TRBJ2-1; D is perhaps TRBD1 (6 bases). In DNA, the CDR3 is TGTGCCAGCAGCTTAGCCGGGCCGAGGGGGACTGAGCAGTTCTTC. Encoded protein: CASSLAGPRGTEQFF.